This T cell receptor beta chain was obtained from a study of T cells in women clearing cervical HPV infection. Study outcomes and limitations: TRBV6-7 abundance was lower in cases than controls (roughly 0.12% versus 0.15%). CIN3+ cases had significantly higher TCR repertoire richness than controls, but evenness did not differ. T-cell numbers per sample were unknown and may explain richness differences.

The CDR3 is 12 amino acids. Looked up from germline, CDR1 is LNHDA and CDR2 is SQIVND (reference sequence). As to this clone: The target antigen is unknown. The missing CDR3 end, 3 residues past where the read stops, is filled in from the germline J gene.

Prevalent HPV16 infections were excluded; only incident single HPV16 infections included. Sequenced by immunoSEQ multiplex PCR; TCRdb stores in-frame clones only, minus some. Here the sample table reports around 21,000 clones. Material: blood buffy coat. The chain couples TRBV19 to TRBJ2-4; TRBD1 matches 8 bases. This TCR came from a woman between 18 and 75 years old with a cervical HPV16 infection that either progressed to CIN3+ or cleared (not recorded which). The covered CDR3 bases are TGTGCCACGACGGACAGGGCCGTGGGT. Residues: CATTDRAVG. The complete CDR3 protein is CATTDRAVGQYF.